The 15 T cell receptor beta chains presented below share a single source sample, sequenced in a study of blood T cells in healthy people across ages. For the second PCR, which ran for roughly 6 to 11 cycles, a sample-barcoded 5' primer and a J-beta primer mix were used. MiXCR was run by TCRdb on the 5' RACE reads, yielding one entry per CDR3 protein. The sample consists of about 780,000 distinct CDR3 sequences, 25% to 30% of them appearing once. The sample was also linked to a second study, of T cells of mothers and their children.

Material for sequencing was blood. The receptors were sampled from a boy younger than 18 in good health.

A remark on this clonotype: The junction differs from germline at one of its ends, possibly a read error. The genes are TRBV7-2 and TRBJ2-5; D may match TRBD1 or TRBD2 (6 bases each). Germline loops: CDR1 SGHTA, CDR2 FQGNSA. The CDR3 sequence is 14 residues long. CDR3: CASHRGLPEETRYF. The CDR3 DNA reads as TGTGCCAGCCACCGGGGGCTGCCCGAAGAGACCCGGTACTTC.

The CDR3 loop is CASAGIGTEAFF. The CDR3 DNA is TGTGCCAGCGCGGGGATCGGAACTGAAGCTTTCTTT. The genes are TRBV5-4 and TRBJ1-1; D not certain. Trimming took off 7 bases at V and 5 bases at J, with 12 bases between the two ends. This CDR3 region has 12 residues. CDR1 is SGHNT and CDR2 is YYREEE in the germline V gene (reference sequence).

This clonotype has just a few counts. The chain joins TRBV9 to TRBJ2-4; 11 nucleotides agree with TRBD2. Germline loops: CDR1 SGDLS, CDR2 YYNGEE. Unmatched junction bases numbered 12, after V lost 4 bases and J lost 6 bases. The CDR3 runs to 17 residues. This CDR3 is CASSPTSGASTGNIQYF. In DNA form, the CDR3 reads TGTGCCAGCAGCCCGACTAGCGGGGCCTCGACGGGAAACATTCAGTACTTC. The whole variable domain, filled in from reference TRBV9 and TRBJ2-4, reads DSGVTQTPKHLITATGQRVTLRCSPRSGDLSVYWYQQSLDQGLQFLIQYYNGEERAKGNILERFSAQQFPDLHSELNLSSLELGDSALYFCASSPTSGASTGNIQYFGAGTRLSVL.

This rearrangement joins TRBV7-9 to TRBJ1-1; no definite D call. The CDR3 totals 12 residues. The V end was cut by 4 bases, the J end by 8 bases, with 11 bases between. Germline V lookup: CDR1 SEHNR, CDR2 FQNEAQ (reference sequence). The CDR3 reads CASSSLAREAFF. CDR3 nucleotides: TGTGCCAGCAGCTCCCTGGCCCGGGAAGCTTTCTTT.

This clonotype was seen ten or more times. CDR3 protein: CASSQDSSSAKNIQYF. The CDR3 DNA is TGTGCCAGCAGCCAAGACTCTAGCTCAGCCAAAAACATTCAGTACTTC. The genes are TRBV4-2 and TRBJ2-4; perhaps TRBD2 as D (5 bases). Trimming left V 0 bases short and J 0 bases short, with 9 bases between. The length of the CDR3 is 16 residues. The V gene's germline CDR1 is LGHNA and CDR2 YNFKEQ.

This chain joins TRBV10-3 and TRBJ2-1, with 7 bases identical to TRBD1. The V gene end was trimmed by 6 bases and the J gene end by 9 bases; junction bases not matched to a gene: 5. The CDR3 contains 12 residues. Germline CDR1 reads ENHRY; CDR2 reads SYGVKD. The DNA for the CDR3 is TGTGCCATCAGGGCGGACAGGAGTGAGCAGTTCTTC. Protein product: CAIRADRSEQFF.

The chain uses TRBV6-1 and TRBJ2-7; 8 bases match TRBD2. With the DNA end fitting TRBJ2-1 better, the J assignment may be wrong. In germline, CDR1 is MNHNS, CDR2 SASEGT. CDR3 size: 15 residues. CDR3 DNA sequence: TGTGCCAGCAGTGAGGGCGGGGGGCGGTACAATGAGCAGTTCTTC. Amino acid sequence: CASSEGGGRYNEQFF.

CDR3 amino acids: CSARDPPTPDNEQFF. CDR3 DNA sequence: TGCAGTGCTAGAGATCCCCCAACCCCTGACAATGAGCAGTTCTTC. V is TRBV20-1 and J is TRBJ2-1; no clear D. Trimming removed 0 bases at V and 5 bases at J, with 14 bases between. Germline-derived CDR1 and CDR2 are DFQATT and SNEGSKA (reference sequence). This CDR3 is 15 amino acids long.

The chain has TRBV2 and TRBJ2-7; the D gene could be TRBD1 or TRBD2 (6 bases each). Germline loops: CDR1 SNHLY, CDR2 FYNNEI. The CDR3 is 15 residues long. V was pared by 0 bases and J by 5 bases, with 14 bases between. The CDR3 DNA reads as TGTGCCAGCAGTGAAGCGACGGGGGCCCCCGACGAGCAGTACTTC. Amino acids: CASSEATGAPDEQYF.

This clonotype has a handful of counts. The chain links TRBV12-3 or TRBV12-4 to TRBJ1-2; 10 bases are shared with TRBD1. V shed 6 bases and J 6 bases; nucleotides not matched to a gene: 13. The CDR3 consists of 16 residues. CDR3 bases: TGTGCCAGCAGCGAGCGGGGACAGGGGCCCCCTGATGGCTACACCTTC. Amino acid sequence: CASSERGQGPPDGYTF.

This chain uses TRBV7-2 with TRBJ2-1; a weak D match, TRBD1 (5 bases). TRBJ2-7 explains the end of the DNA better; the J call may be wrong. The germline V gene encodes CDR1 SGHTA and CDR2 FQGNSA. CDR3 length equals 14 residues. The CDR3 coding sequence is TGTGCCAGCAGCTCCACACCAGGGATATACGAGCAGTACGTC. Translated, it gives CASSSTPGIYEQYV.

This clonotype was seen more than once but under ten times. This sequence may be a read error, since a much larger clone differs from it by one base. The chain is built from TRBV7-3 and TRBJ2-5; 11 bases match TRBD2. Germline CDR1 SGHTA, CDR2 FQGTGA. This CDR3 is 15 amino acids long. The CDR3 bases are TGTACCAGCAGCCTGACTAGCGGGGTACGAGAGACCCAGTACTTC. As protein: CTSSLTSGVRETQYF. The full variable domain, its missing parts supplied by reference TRBV7-3 and TRBJ2-5, is GAGVSQTPSNKVTEKGKYVELRCDPISGHTALYWYRQSLGQGPEFLIYFQGTGAADDSGLPNDRFFAVRPEGSVSTLKIQRTERGDSAVYLCTSSLTSGVRETQYFGPGTRLLVL.

The chain joins TRBV3-1 to TRBJ2-5, with D unclear. The ends were cut back, 1 base at V and 5 bases at J, with 14 bases in the middle. The germline V gene has CDR1 LGHDT and CDR2 YNNKEL (reference sequence). CDR3 length: 15 residues. The CDR3 DNA sequence: TGTGCCAGCAGCCAAGTCGGGTGGTCCCGGGAGACCCAGTACTTC. This sequence encodes CASSQVGWSRETQYF.

This chain links TRBV5-1 with TRBJ2-1, with 8 bases identical to TRBD2. Germline V gene lookup returns CDR1 SGHRS and CDR2 YFSETQ. CDR3 length: 16 amino acids. V trimming: 4 bases; J trimming: 2 bases; junction bases outside the gene matches: 8. The CDR3 DNA is TGCGCCAGCAGCCCCCGGGGGGGAGAGGCCTACAATGAGCAGTTCTTC. Translated: CASSPRGGEAYNEQFF.

The chain employs TRBV6-6 and TRBJ2-3, with D maybe TRBD1 (5 bases). Germline V gene data show CDR1 as MNHNY and CDR2 as SVGAGI (reference sequence). The length of the CDR3 is 13 residues. V was clipped by 5 bases and J by 8 bases, with 14 bases between them. As DNA, the CDR3 is TGTGCCAGCAGTACGCAGGGTTTTGGTACGCAGTATTTT. It specifies CASSTQGFGTQYF.